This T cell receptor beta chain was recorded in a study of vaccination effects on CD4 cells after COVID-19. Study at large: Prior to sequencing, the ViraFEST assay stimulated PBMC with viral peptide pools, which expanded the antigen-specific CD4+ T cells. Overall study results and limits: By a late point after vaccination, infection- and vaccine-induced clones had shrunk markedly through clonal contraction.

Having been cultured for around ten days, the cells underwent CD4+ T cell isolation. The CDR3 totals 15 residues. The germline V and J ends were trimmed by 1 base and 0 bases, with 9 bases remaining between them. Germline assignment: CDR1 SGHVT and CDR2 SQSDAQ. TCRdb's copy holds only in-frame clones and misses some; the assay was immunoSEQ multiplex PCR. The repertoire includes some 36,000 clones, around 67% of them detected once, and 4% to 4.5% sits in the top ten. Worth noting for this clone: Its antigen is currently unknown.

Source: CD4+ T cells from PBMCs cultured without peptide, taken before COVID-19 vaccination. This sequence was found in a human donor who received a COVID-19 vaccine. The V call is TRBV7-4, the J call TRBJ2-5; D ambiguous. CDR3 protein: CASSLGANDQETQYF. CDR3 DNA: TGTGCCAGCAGCTTAGGTGCAAACGACCAAGAGACCCAGTACTTC.